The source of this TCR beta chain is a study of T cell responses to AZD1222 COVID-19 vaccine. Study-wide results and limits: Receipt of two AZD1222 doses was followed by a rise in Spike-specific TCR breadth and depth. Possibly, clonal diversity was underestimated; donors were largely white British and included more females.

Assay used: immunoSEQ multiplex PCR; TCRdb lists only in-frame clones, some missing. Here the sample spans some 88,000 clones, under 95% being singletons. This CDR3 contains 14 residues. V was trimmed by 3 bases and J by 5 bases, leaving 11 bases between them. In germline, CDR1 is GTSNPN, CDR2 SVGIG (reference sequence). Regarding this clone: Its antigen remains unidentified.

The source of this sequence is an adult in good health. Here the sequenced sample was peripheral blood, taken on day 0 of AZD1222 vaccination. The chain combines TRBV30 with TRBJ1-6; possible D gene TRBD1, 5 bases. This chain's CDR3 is CAWSVQDNNSPLHF. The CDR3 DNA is TGTGCCTGGAGCGTACAGGATAATAATTCACCCCTCCACTTT.